This TCR beta chain derives from a study of blood T cell repertoires in COVID-19. Those enrolled, adults aged roughly 18 to 95 years, came from some 23 US areas. Self-reported history from a screening survey and questionnaire set each donor's cohort. Authors' methods: Amplified reference gene primers provided the basis for estimating nucleated cell counts. Generated by immunoSEQ multiplex PCR, the TCRdb table keeps only in-frame clones and is missing some. The D gene and trimming were derived from the DNA, and the V and J assignments and clone size from that table. This sample carries hundreds of thousands of clones, roughly 89% of them seen once, and the ten largest clones take approximately 2.8%. Germline CDR1 is SGHTA and CDR2 is FQGNSA. V was cut by 6 bases and J by 1 base, with 9 bases left in between. This CDR3 spans 13 amino acids.

The rearrangement links TRBV7-2 to TRBJ1-1; D might be TRBD1 (6 bases). The sequence was obtained from a woman in her twenties or thirties with acute COVID-19. The sequenced sample consisted of PBMCs or T cells enriched from blood (not recorded which). CDR3 residues: CASSIGGNTEAFF. In nucleotides, the CDR3 is TGTGCCAGCAGTATAGGGGGGAACACTGAAGCTTTCTTT.